Shown below are 30 T cell receptor beta chains from a single sample sequenced in a study of OX40 agonist ivuxolimab in advanced cancers. The method was immunoSEQ multiplex PCR; TCRdb's version includes in-frame clones alone and lacks a portion of them. The sample holds 30,000 or so clones, about 88% seen once. This specimen consisted of CD4+ or CD8+ T cells sorted from blood, obtained in a trial of the OX40 agonist ivuxolimab. The receptors derive from an adult with an advanced solid tumor such as melanoma, head and neck, liver or kidney cancer.

As to this clone: Other DNA sequences of this sample code for an identical CDR3. V usage is TRBV2 and J usage is TRBJ2-5; TRBD2 matches 8 bases. Per the germline V gene, CDR1 is SNHLY and CDR2 is FYNNEI. The CDR3 has 16 amino acids. V was pared by 3 bases and J by 1 base, with 7 bases of the junction left unmatched. Written as DNA, the CDR3 is TGTGCCAGCAGTGATCGTCGGGGGGGCCCCCAAGAGACCCAGTACTTC. This encodes CASSDRRGGPQETQYF. Drawing the rest from reference TRBV2 and TRBJ2-5, the complete variable domain is EPEVTQTPSHQVTQMGQEVILRCVPISNHLYFYWYRQILGQKVEFLVSFYNNEISEKSEIFDDQFSVERPDGSNFTLKIRSTKLEDSAMYFCASSDRRGGPQETQYFGPGTRLLVL.

The rearrangement joins TRBV9 to TRBJ2-4, with a possible D match to TRBD2 (6 bases). CDR1 and CDR2 from the germline V gene are SGDLS and YYNGEE. The CDR3 has 13 amino acids. The V end was cut by 4 bases, the J end by 7 bases, with 12 bases between. The CDR3 sequence is CASSIWGENIQYF. The CDR3 DNA reads TGTGCCAGCAGCATCTGGGGGGAGAACATTCAGTACTTC.

The chain joins TRBV28 to TRBJ2-7; D not certain. Per germline, CDR1 MDHEN and CDR2 SYDVKM. The CDR3 loop spans 12 amino acids. V lost 5 bases, J lost 4 bases, and 9 bases lay in between. This chain's CDR3 is CASSDNRYEQYF. The CDR3 nucleotides are TGTGCCAGCAGTGACAACCGGTACGAGCAGTACTTC.

The chain combines TRBV28 with TRBJ2-7; D call uncertain. In germline, CDR1 is MDHEN, CDR2 SYDVKM. With 6 bases removed from V and 6 bases from J, the gap between germline ends came to 12 bases. This CDR3 has 12 residues. The chain's CDR3 is CASSLGVREQYF. The CDR3 DNA is TGTGCCAGCAGCTTAGGAGTCCGCGAGCAGTACTTC.

The chain couples TRBV2 to TRBJ2-7; 10 bases are a match to TRBD1. This CDR3 has 14 amino acids. CDR1 and CDR2 (germline): SNHLY, FYNNEI. V was pared by 4 bases and J by 4 bases, with 4 bases of the junction left unmatched. As DNA, the CDR3 is TGTGCCAGCAGTGTCGGGACAGGGGATTACGAGCAGTACTTC. This codes for CASSVGTGDYEQYF. Variable domain in full (rest from reference TRBV2 and TRBJ2-7): EPEVTQTPSHQVTQMGQEVILRCVPISNHLYFYWYRQILGQKVEFLVSFYNNEISEKSEIFDDQFSVERPDGSNFTLKIRSTKLEDSAMYFCASSVGTGDYEQYFGPGTRLTVT.

By share, this clone counts as large. The V and J genes are TRBV18 and TRBJ1-2, with 8 bases lining up with TRBD1. The germline gives CDR1 KGHSH, CDR2 LQKENI. This CDR3 is built from 16 residues. V gave up 0 bases and J gave up 7 bases; unmatched junction bases: 10. The CDR3 sequence is CASSPPRQGRFGGYTF. DNA of the CDR3: TGTGCCAGCTCACCACCAAGACAGGGGAGGTTTGGTGGCTACACCTTC.

The V gene is TRBV18, the J gene TRBJ2-5, with no clear D. Germline values: CDR1 KGHSH, CDR2 LQKENI. V lost 4 bases and J lost 4, with 1 base in between. The CDR3 is 10 residues long. The DNA for the CDR3 is TGTGCCAGCTCACGAGAGACCCAGTACTTC. Amino acid sequence: CASSRETQYF.

This rearrangement joins TRBV28 to TRBJ2-3; TRBD1 agrees at 10 bases. Per the germline V gene, CDR1 is MDHEN and CDR2 is SYDVKM. CDR3 length: 17 amino acids. The J segment lost 2 bases and the V segment lost 6 bases, leaving 11 bases of the junction unmatched. The CDR3 DNA reads as TGTGCCAGCAGAACCGGGACAGGGGCCTCATTCACAGATACGCAGTATTTT. Amino acid sequence: CASRTGTGASFTDTQYF.

The chain links TRBV11-3 to TRBJ2-2, with unresolved D. V lost 5 bases and J 0 bases, leaving 10 bases between the germline ends. The germline CDR1 and CDR2 sequences are SGHNT and YENEEA. The CDR3 spans 15 residues. CDR3 sequence: CASSPGRANTGELFF. CDR3 coding DNA: TGTGCCAGCAGCCCAGGCCGGGCGAACACCGGGGAGCTGTTTTTT.

Comments on this clone: Its ends do not fully match the called genes, so a read error is possible. CDR3 in amino acids: CASSYALDQEAQYF. The CDR3 DNA is TGTGCCAGCAGTTACGCACTAGACCAAGAGGCCCAGTACTTC. The chain links TRBV6-5 to TRBJ2-5; D possibly corresponds to TRBD2 (5 bases). CDR1 and CDR2 (germline): MNHEY, SVGAGI. This CDR3 has 14 residues.

This clone was found once. The chain links TRBV7-1 to TRBJ1-2; 7 bases align to TRBD1. TRBV7-1 is marked as an open reading frame, function uncertain. The CDR3 spans 18 residues. With V trimmed by 4 bases and J by 6 bases, 20 bases remained unmatched. Here the CDR3 reads CASSLVFGQGVFGDGYTF. For the CDR3, the DNA is TGTGCCAGCAGCTTAGTTTTCGGGCAGGGGGTCTTTGGTGATGGCTACACCTTC.

The rearrangement uses TRBV19 and TRBJ2-1; TRBD1 is a possible D gene (6 bases). Germline assignment: CDR1 LNHDA and CDR2 SQIVND (reference sequence). CDR3 length equals 13 residues. Trimming left V 8 bases short and J 5 bases short, with 13 bases between. As DNA, the CDR3 is TGTGCCAGTTCGGGACACCTGAACAATGAGCAGTTCTTC. Translated, it gives CASSGHLNNEQFF.

The rearrangement joins TRBV6-5 to TRBJ1-2; 7 bases are a match to TRBD1. Losses at the gene ends were 3 bases for V and 8 bases for J; bases not matched to a gene: 12. Germline V gene lookup returns CDR1 MNHEY and CDR2 SVGAGI. The CDR3 has 15 amino acids. CDR3 DNA: TGTGCCAGCAGTTATTCCGGGACAGATAAGTACGGCTACACCTTC. Translated: CASSYSGTDKYGYTF.

This clone was counted a few times. V usage is TRBV7-2 and J usage is TRBJ1-5; D is unresolved. Trimming cost V 5 bases and J 7 bases, with 12 bases left between them. Germline CDR1 SGHTA, CDR2 FQGNSA. This CDR3 region has 13 residues. CDR3 in DNA: TGTGCCAGCAGCCTTGACCTTGGGCAGCCCCAGCATTTT. Translation: CASSLDLGQPQHF.

The chain couples TRBV11-3 to TRBJ2-7; D gene unclear. Trimming removed 1 base at V and 5 bases at J, with 12 bases between. Germline assignment: CDR1 SGHNT and CDR2 YENEEA. The CDR3 extends over 14 amino acids. In DNA, the CDR3 is TGTGCCAGCAGCTTAGCGGCAGGTACGGACGAGCAGTACTTC. Protein sequence: CASSLAAGTDEQYF.

For the CDR3, the DNA is TGTGCCAGCAGCTTGGTAGACAGGGGTCCCTATGGCTACACCTTC. Translating gives CASSLVDRGPYGYTF. The gene calls are TRBV5-6 and TRBJ1-2; 8 bases are shared with TRBD1. Trimming at V came to 0 bases and at J to 4 bases, leaving 5 bases not matched to a gene. Germline CDR1 SGHDT, CDR2 YYEEEE. CDR3 length equals 15 residues.

The rearrangement joins TRBV6-5 to TRBJ2-5; D possibly corresponds to TRBD2 (5 bases). Germline V gene data show CDR1 as MNHEY and CDR2 as SVGAGI. Trimming shortened V by 3 bases and J by 3 bases, and 8 bases separated the two germline ends. There are 13 residues in the CDR3. CDR3 sequence (DNA): TGTGCCAGCAGTTATGCCGGGGAAGAGACCCAGTACTTC. This encodes CASSYAGEETQYF.

V gene TRBV5-6 combines with J gene TRBJ2-2; TRBD1 aligns across 11 bases. The CDR3 runs to 16 residues. CDR1 SGHDT and CDR2 YYEEEE come from the germline V gene. With V trimmed by 7 bases and J by 4 bases, 9 bases remained unmatched. In DNA, the CDR3 is TGTGCCAGCTTCTCCGGGGACAGGGGGAGCACCGGGGAGCTGTTTTTT. It codes for CASFSGDRGSTGELFF.

V and J are TRBV28 and TRBJ1-1; 8 nucleotides match TRBD1. The CDR3 contains 14 residues. Germline CDR1 MDHEN, CDR2 SYDVKM. The V and J ends lost 6 bases and 5 bases, in that order; junction bases with no gene match: 8. This chain's CDR3 is CASSPGGVWTEAFF. CDR3 DNA: TGTGCCAGCAGCCCAGGGGGCGTATGGACTGAAGCTTTCTTT.

The chain couples TRBV2 to TRBJ2-7; D uncertain. CDR3 size: 13 residues. With 5 bases removed from V and 7 bases from J, the gap between germline ends came to 15 bases. CDR1 and CDR2 from the germline V gene are SNHLY and FYNNEI. CDR3 loop: CASSFTILAEQYF. CDR3 coding DNA: TGTGCCAGCAGTTTTACAATTTTAGCAGAGCAGTACTTC.

The chain links TRBV10-1 to TRBJ2-6; maybe TRBD1 (5 bases). CDR3 size: 15 residues. With 7 bases removed from V and 0 bases from J, the gap between germline ends came to 10 bases. Germline V gene lookup returns CDR1 WNHNN and CDR2 SYGVQD (reference sequence). The CDR3 DNA reads as TGCGCCAGCACAGGGTTCACCTCTGGGGCCAACGTCCTGACTTTC. Its protein product is CASTGFTSGANVLTF.

This chain uses TRBV5-5 with TRBJ2-1; perhaps D is TRBD1 or TRBD2 (5 bases each). Germline V gives CDR1 SGHKS, CDR2 YYEKEE (reference sequence). V lost 4 bases and J 7 bases, leaving 12 bases between the germline ends. This CDR3 region has 13 residues. DNA for the CDR3: TGTGCCAGCAGCCCCGGGGCCGGAAATGAGCAGTTCTTC. The encoded protein is CASSPGAGNEQFF.

The chain has TRBV19 and TRBJ1-2, with TRBD1 matching over 8 bases. V was pared by 2 bases and J by 4 bases, with 3 bases of the junction left unmatched. The germline gives CDR1 LNHDA, CDR2 SQIVND (reference sequence). The CDR3 contains 14 residues. The CDR3 nucleotides are TGTGCCAGTAGTATATCCACAGGGGGCTATGGCTACACCTTC. Its translation is CASSISTGGYGYTF.

This chain links TRBV4-3 with TRBJ1-6; TRBD1 matches 10 bases. The J segment lost 7 bases and the V segment lost 4 bases, leaving 4 bases of the junction unmatched. Germline CDR1 and CDR2: LGHNA and YSLEER. The CDR3 contains 15 residues. CDR3: CASSPGTGENSPLHF. CDR3 nucleotide sequence: TGCGCCAGCAGCCCCGGGACAGGGGAAAATTCACCCCTCCACTTT.

V and J are TRBV9 and TRBJ2-2; D may be TRBD2 (5 bases). Per germline, CDR1 SGDLS and CDR2 YYNGEE. The CDR3 is made up of 14 amino acids. V lost 1 base, J lost 4 bases, and 8 bases lay in between. The CDR3 coding sequence is TGTGCCAGCAGCGTATGGGCGGGCACCGGGGAGCTGTTTTTT. This codes for CASSVWAGTGELFF.

The chain has TRBV5-1 and TRBJ2-7; 7 bases are shared with TRBD2. The trim removed 4 bases at V and 0 bases at J, leaving 10 bases unmatched. Germline-derived CDR1 and CDR2 are SGHRS and YFSETQ. CDR3 length: 16 amino acids. The CDR3 DNA reads as TGCGCCAGCAGCCGTCCGGAGAGCGGGGCCTCCTACGAGCAGTACTTC. Encoded protein: CASSRPESGASYEQYF.

The rearrangement uses TRBV5-1 and TRBJ2-5; 9 positions agree with TRBD1. Germline trimming cut 4 bases from V and 5 bases from J; bases unmatched to any gene: 9. The V gene's germline CDR1 is SGHRS and CDR2 YFSETQ. This CDR3 region has 15 residues. CDR3 nucleotide sequence: TGCGCCAGCAGCCTCTCCGGGACAGGGAGGGAGACCCAGTACTTC. It specifies CASSLSGTGRETQYF.

The chain combines TRBV13 with TRBJ2-2, with D perhaps matching TRBD2 (5 bases). The CDR3 is 16 residues long. Looked up from germline, CDR1 is PRHDT and CDR2 is FYEKMQ (reference sequence). The germline V and J ends were trimmed by 1 base and 3 bases, with 12 bases remaining between them. CDR3 loop: CASSLVASLHTGELFF. The CDR3, as DNA: TGTGCCAGCAGCTTAGTGGCTAGCCTCCACACCGGGGAGCTGTTTTTT. Supplemented by reference TRBV13 and TRBJ2-2, the full variable domain reads AAGVIQSPRHLIKEKRETATLKCYPIPRHDTVYWYQQGPGQDPQFLISFYEKMQSDKGSIPDRFSAQQFSDYHSELNMSSLELGDSALYFCASSLVASLHTGELFFGEGSRLTVL.

This chain uses TRBV6-1 with TRBJ2-1, with 10 bases identical to TRBD1. Looked up from germline, CDR1 is MNHNS and CDR2 is SASEGT. Unmatched junction bases numbered 7, after V lost 6 bases and J lost 8 bases. This CDR3 has 14 residues. Here the CDR3 reads CASRVRGQGYEQFF. Here the CDR3 DNA reads TGTGCCAGCAGGGTAAGGGGACAGGGGTATGAGCAGTTCTTC.

V and J are TRBV5-1 and TRBJ2-3; D is undetermined. Deletions cut 0 bases from V and 0 bases from J, with 5 bases between. Germline V CDR1 and CDR2: SGHRS, YFSETQ. This CDR3 comprises 14 residues. The CDR3 DNA reads TGCGCCAGCAGCTTGGCCACGAGCACAGATACGCAGTATTTT. Protein sequence: CASSLATSTDTQYF.